This T cell receptor (beta chain) is drawn from a study of shared clonotypes between healthy human individuals. Clones were sequenced by immunoSEQ multiplex PCR, and TCRdb holds only the in-frame ones, with some missing. The profile shows roughly 2.1 million clones, 90% to 95% of them singletons. This CDR3 comprises 13 residues. The germline V and J ends were trimmed by 3 bases and 4 bases, with 12 bases remaining between them. Germline V CDR1 and CDR2: GTSNPN, SVGIG (reference sequence). Naivety among CD8 cells was defined by CD45RO negativity and positive CCR7 selection, thereby excluding terminally differentiated effector memory CD45RA+ cells.

This sequence originates from a man between 18 and 35 years old in good health. Some clones in this sample may be carry-over from other donors' samples. Input material: naive CD8+ T cells from PBMCs. The chain links TRBV30 to TRBJ1-2; the D is unclear. CDR3 DNA: TGTGCCTGGAGGGAAGCCACCAGCTATGGCTACACCTTC. It encodes CAWREATSYGYTF.